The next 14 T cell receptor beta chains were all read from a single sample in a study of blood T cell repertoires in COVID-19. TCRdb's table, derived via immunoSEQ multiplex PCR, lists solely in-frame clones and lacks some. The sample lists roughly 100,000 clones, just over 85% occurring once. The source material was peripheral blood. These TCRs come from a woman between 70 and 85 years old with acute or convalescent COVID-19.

CDR3 loop: CASSLGQQYGYTF. The CDR3 region has the DNA TGTGCCAGCAGTCTGGGACAGCAGTATGGCTACACCTTC. The chain joins TRBV27 to TRBJ1-2, with 7 positions matching TRBD1. Germline CDR1 reads MNHEY; CDR2 reads SMNVEV (reference sequence). V gave up 5 bases and J gave up 5 bases; unmatched junction bases: 5. The CDR3 covers 13 residues.

The CDR3 nucleotides read TGTGCCATCGGACAGTTCCAAGAGACCCAGTACTTC. Translation: CAIGQFQETQYF. V usage is TRBV6-5 and J usage is TRBJ2-5; perhaps TRBD1 as D (6 bases). V gave up 10 bases and J gave up 1 base, with 10 bases separating them. Germline V gene sequence: CDR1 MNHEY, CDR2 SVGAGI. The CDR3 sequence is 12 residues long.

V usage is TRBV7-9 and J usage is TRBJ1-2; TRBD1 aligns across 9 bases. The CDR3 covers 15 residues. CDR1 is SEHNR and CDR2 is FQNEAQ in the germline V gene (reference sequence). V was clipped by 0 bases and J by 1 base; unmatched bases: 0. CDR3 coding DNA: TGTGCCAGCAGCTTAGCGGGACAGGGTAACTATGGCTACACCTTC. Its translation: CASSLAGQGNYGYTF.

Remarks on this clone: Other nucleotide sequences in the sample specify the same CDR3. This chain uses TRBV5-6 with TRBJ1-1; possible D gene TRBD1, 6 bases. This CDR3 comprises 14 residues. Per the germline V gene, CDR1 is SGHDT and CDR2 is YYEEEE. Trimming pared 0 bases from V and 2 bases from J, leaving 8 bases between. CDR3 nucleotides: TGTGCCAGCAGCTTGGACAGGGTCAACACTGAAGCTTTCTTT. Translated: CASSLDRVNTEAFF.

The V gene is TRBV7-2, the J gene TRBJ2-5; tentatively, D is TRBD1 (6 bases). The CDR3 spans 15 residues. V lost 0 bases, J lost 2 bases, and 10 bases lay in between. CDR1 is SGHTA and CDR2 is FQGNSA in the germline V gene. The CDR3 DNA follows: TGTGCCAGCAGCTTAGCCGGGACACCTCAAGAGACCCAGTACTTC. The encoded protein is CASSLAGTPQETQYF.

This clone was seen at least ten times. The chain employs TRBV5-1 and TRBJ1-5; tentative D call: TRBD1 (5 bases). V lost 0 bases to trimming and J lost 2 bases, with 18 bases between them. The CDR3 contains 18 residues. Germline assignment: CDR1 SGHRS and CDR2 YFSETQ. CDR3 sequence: CASSLAGKKNSGNQPQHF. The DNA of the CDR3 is TGCGCCAGCAGCTTGGCAGGGAAGAAGAATTCTGGCAATCAGCCCCAGCATTTT. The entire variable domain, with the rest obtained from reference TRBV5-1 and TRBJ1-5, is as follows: KAGVTQTPRYLIKTRGQQVTLSCSPISGHRSVSWYQQTPGQGLQFLFEYFSETQRNKGNFPGRFSGRQFSNSRSEMNVSTLELGDSALYLCASSLAGKKNSGNQPQHFGDGTRLSIL.

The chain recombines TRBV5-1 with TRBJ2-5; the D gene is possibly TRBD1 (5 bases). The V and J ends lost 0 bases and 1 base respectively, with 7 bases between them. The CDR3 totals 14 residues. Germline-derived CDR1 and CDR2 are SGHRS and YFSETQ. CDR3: CASSLVQGQETQYF. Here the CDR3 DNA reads TGCGCCAGCAGCTTGGTTCAGGGCCAAGAGACCCAGTACTTC.

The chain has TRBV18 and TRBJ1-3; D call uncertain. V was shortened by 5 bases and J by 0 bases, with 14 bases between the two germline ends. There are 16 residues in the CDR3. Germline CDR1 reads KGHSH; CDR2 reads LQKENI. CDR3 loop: CASSTTQGSSGNTIYF. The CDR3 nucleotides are TGTGCCAGCTCAACCACCCAAGGGAGCTCTGGAAACACCATATATTTT.

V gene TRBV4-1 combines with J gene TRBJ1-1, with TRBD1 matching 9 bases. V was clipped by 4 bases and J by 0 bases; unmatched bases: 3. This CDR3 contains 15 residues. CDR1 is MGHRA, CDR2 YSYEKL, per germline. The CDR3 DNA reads TGCGCCAGCAGCCGAGGACAGGGGTTGAACACTGAAGCTTTCTTT. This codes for CASSRGQGLNTEAFF.

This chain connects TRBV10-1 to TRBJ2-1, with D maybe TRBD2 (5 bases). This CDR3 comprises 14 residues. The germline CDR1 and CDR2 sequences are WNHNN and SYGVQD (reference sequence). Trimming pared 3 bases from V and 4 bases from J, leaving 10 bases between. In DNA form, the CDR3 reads TGCGCCAGCAGTGAAGCGACTAAATACAATGAGCAGTTCTTC. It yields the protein CASSEATKYNEQFF.

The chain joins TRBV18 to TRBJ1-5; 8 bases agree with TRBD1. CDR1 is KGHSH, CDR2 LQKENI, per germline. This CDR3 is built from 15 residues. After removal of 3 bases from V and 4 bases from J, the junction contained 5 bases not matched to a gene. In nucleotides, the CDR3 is TGTGCCAGCTCACCTCAGGGGGCGATTAATCAGCCCCAGCATTTT. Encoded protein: CASSPQGAINQPQHF.

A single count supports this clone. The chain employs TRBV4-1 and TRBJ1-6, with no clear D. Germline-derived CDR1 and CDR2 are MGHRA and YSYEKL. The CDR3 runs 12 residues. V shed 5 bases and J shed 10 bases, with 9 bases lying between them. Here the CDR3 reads CASSWTGSPLHF. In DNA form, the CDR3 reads TGCGCCAGCAGCTGGACGGGGTCACCCCTCCACTTT.

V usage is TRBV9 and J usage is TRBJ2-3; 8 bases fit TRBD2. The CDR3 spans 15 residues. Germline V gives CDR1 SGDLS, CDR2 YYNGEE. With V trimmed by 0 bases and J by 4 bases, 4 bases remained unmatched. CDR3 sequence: CASSVVGLAADTQYF. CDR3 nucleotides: TGTGCCAGCAGCGTAGTTGGACTAGCTGCAGATACGCAGTATTTT.

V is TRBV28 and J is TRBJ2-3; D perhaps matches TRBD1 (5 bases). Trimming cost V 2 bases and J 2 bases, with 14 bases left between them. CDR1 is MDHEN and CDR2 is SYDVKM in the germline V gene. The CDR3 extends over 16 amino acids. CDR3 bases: TGTGCCAGCAGTTTACCCTCCCAGGGATTCACAGATACGCAGTATTTT. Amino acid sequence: CASSLPSQGFTDTQYF.